The sequence of this TCR beta chain was determined in a study of CXCR3-negative and CXCR3-positive naive CD8 T cells. Study-wide context: The dataset comprises 120 million to 150 million TRB reads in total, with about 1.5 +/- 0.3 million reads per library. Findings of the study overall: Similar TRBV-TRBJ gene usage was seen in naive CXCR3-negative and CXCR3-positive cells, but not in memory cells. Higher TRB CDR3 hydrophobicity marked CXCR3-positive naive cells relative to CXCR3-negative naive cells.

As concerns this clonotype: Its antigen remains unidentified.

Phenotypically, naive CD8+ T cells corresponded to CD45RO-CCR7+CD27+CD95-. Via 5' RACE with UMI labels, TRB cDNA libraries were prepared. TCRdb processed the 5' RACE reads again and assigns one entry to each CDR3 protein, with no DNA. Its table lists 70,000 to 95,000 distinct CDR3 sequences. From germline, CDR1 is MDHEN and CDR2 SYDVKM. The CDR3 covers 14 residues. The sequence came from a human donor in good health. Some clones in this sample may be carry-over from other donors' samples. The specimen was naive CXCR3- CD8+ T cells from blood. Subset indicated: CD45RO-CCR7+CD27+CD95- naive CD8+ T cells lacking CXCR3 (TNR3-). The gene calls are TRBV28 and TRBJ1-6; TCRdb selects TRBD1, and the lack of DNA leaves this call unchecked. The CDR3 spells CASSLGQEDSPLHF.